This TCR beta chain was identified during a study of PD-L1 blockade in urothelial cancer. Study-level background: Patients had undergone 0 to 3 prior chemotherapy regimens.

The table came from immunoSEQ multiplex PCR; TCRdb's copy has only in-frame clones and leaves some out. There are 75,000 to 95,000 clones in the sample; around four fifths occur only once, and under 8.5% lies in the top ten. This CDR3 is 18 amino acids long. Time point indicated: pretreatment peripheral blood. The sequence came from a man aged 35 to 55 with urothelial cancer. The material sequenced was PBMCs, taken around atezolizumab (anti-PD-L1) treatment. The chain uses TRBV21-1 and TRBJ2-1; whether TRBD2, the table's D call, matches the DNA was not checked. TRBV21-1 is a documented pseudogene. CDR3 sequence: CASSKALQRRLQLNEQFF. The CDR3 DNA reads as TGTGCCAGCAGCAAAGCTTTACAACGGCGGCTACAACTCAATGAGCAGTTCTTC.